Listed below are T cell receptor beta chains from one sample, sequenced in a study of identical twins. TCRdb analysed the 5' RACE reads with MiXCR anew, one entry per CDR3 protein. Of about 520,000 distinct CDR3 sequences listed, about 20% are singletons. A further study also used this sample, focusing on T cells expressing NK-cell markers.

The specimen was CD4+ T cells sorted from blood. The source of these receptors is a woman under 30 in good health. Each CDR3 is given with its conserved first and last residue. Fields, in order: CDR3 protein, D gene, J gene, V gene. A D gene is named only where the DNA matches it firmly.

CDR3: CASGDSWNSPLHF; D: TRBD1; J: TRBJ1-6; V: TRBV5-6
CDR3: CAISAVLENEQYF; D: -; J: TRBJ2-7; V: TRBV10-3
CDR3: CSARDFSAFGDTQYF; D: -; J: TRBJ2-3; V: TRBV20-1
CDR3: CASRLAGRGPEQYF; D: -; J: TRBJ2-7; V: TRBV12-2
CDR3: CASSSGLVFNEQFF; D: TRBD2; J: TRBJ2-1; V: TRBV5-6
CDR3: CASSVFGVGYGYTF; D: -; J: TRBJ1-2; V: TRBV12-3/TRBV12-4
CDR3: CSVRTSGMGDEQFF; D: TRBD2; J: TRBJ2-1; V: TRBV20-1
CDR3: CSVEMAVNQPQHF; D: -; J: TRBJ1-5; V: TRBV29-1
CDR3: CASSPRGRVWNQPQHF; D: -; J: TRBJ1-5; V: TRBV27
CDR3: CASSAGRITEAFF; D: -; J: TRBJ1-1; V: TRBV12-3/TRBV12-4
CDR3: CASSPGTNPGELFF; D: -; J: TRBJ2-2; V: TRBV5-1
CDR3: CASSLGGAGEQFF; D: -; J: TRBJ2-1; V: TRBV11-3
CDR3: CSARLAGGFGETQYF; D: TRBD2; J: TRBJ2-5; V: TRBV20-1
CDR3: CATSDFPNNEQFF; D: -; J: TRBJ2-1; V: TRBV24-1
CDR3: CASSLATASQETQYF; D: -; J: TRBJ2-5; V: TRBV5-1
CDR3: CASSQESLGRGGNEQFF; D: -; J: TRBJ2-1; V: TRBV4-3
CDR3: CASSYSKSVAAADGTQYF; D: -; J: TRBJ2-5; V: TRBV6-2/TRBV6-3
CDR3: CASSGGFGHSQLAKNIQYF; D: -; J: TRBJ2-4; V: TRBV11-1
CDR3: CSVATGYGYTF; D: -; J: TRBJ1-2; V: TRBV29-1
CDR3: CASRRGGGGEKLFF; D: -; J: TRBJ1-4; V: TRBV11-3
CDR3: CSVGRAGDEQYF; D: -; J: TRBJ2-7; V: TRBV29-1
CDR3: CASSENWDEQFF; D: -; J: TRBJ2-1; V: TRBV25-1
CDR3: CASSSEGARQKETQYF; D: -; J: TRBJ2-5; V: TRBV6-1
CDR3: CAIAPGLGSDTQYF; D: TRBD2; J: TRBJ2-3; V: TRBV5-4
CDR3: CASSLVENTGELFF; D: -; J: TRBJ2-2; V: TRBV7-6
CDR3: CASSLEQGDLSPLHF; D: TRBD1; J: TRBJ1-6; V: TRBV7-2
CDR3: CASSQGQMNTEAFF; D: -; J: TRBJ1-1; V: TRBV14
CDR3: CASSPFGGDRSYGYTF; D: -; J: TRBJ1-2; V: TRBV3-1
CDR3: CASSFSLAGSGNEQFF; D: TRBD2; J: TRBJ2-1; V: TRBV12-3/TRBV12-4
CDR3: CASSRDIMSGNEKLFF; D: -; J: TRBJ1-4; V: TRBV12-3/TRBV12-4
CDR3: CASSLVWDTSSPLHF; D: -; J: TRBJ1-6; V: TRBV11-2
CDR3: CASSHWVAGVYEQFF; D: TRBD2; J: TRBJ2-1; V: TRBV3-1
CDR3: CASSSSGGNQPQHF; D: -; J: TRBJ1-5; V: TRBV5-1
CDR3: CASRRQGEAFF; D: TRBD1; J: TRBJ1-1; V: TRBV12-3/TRBV12-4
CDR3: CASRDTGGPGANVLTF; D: TRBD1; J: TRBJ2-6; V: TRBV6-1
CDR3: CASSFDGSTQPQHF; D: -; J: TRBJ1-5; V: TRBV5-5
CDR3: CASSLAGEQYF; D: -; J: TRBJ2-7; V: TRBV5-1
CDR3: CASSPMPNSGNTIYF; D: -; J: TRBJ1-3; V: TRBV18
CDR3: CASSLVASSSYEQYF; D: -; J: TRBJ2-7; V: TRBV7-2
CDR3: CASSFGTGVPGYTF; D: TRBD1; J: TRBJ1-2; V: TRBV5-5
CDR3: CASSIQRGGNEQFF; D: TRBD2; J: TRBJ2-1; V: TRBV19
CDR3: CSASQSGRWHEQFF; D: TRBD2; J: TRBJ2-1; V: TRBV20-1
CDR3: CASSLRGRGQPQHF; D: TRBD1; J: TRBJ1-5; V: TRBV12-3/TRBV12-4
CDR3: CASSGRGPGTGELFF; D: TRBD1; J: TRBJ2-2; V: TRBV12-3/TRBV12-4
CDR3: CSAPGRFGADTQYF; D: -; J: TRBJ2-3; V: TRBV20-1